Shown below are 28 T cell receptor beta chains from a single sample sequenced in a study of regulatory T cells in long-lasting Graves disease. Researchers made TCR beta libraries by using iRepertoire HTBI primers and running Arm-PCR on CDR3 regions. TCRdb itself ran the multiplex PCR reads through MiXCR, one entry per CDR3 protein. The sample yields around 470,000 distinct CDR3 sequences, about 15% seen once. Stated time point: newly diagnosed GD, antithyroid drugs for less than 3 months. The TCR library was made from RNA extracted from PBMCs. The sample also formed part of further work on T cells in Graves' hyperthyroidism and ophthalmopathy.

The sample was peripheral blood mononuclear cells (PBMCs), taken at new diagnosis, from a patient treated with antithyroid drugs. The receptor source for this set is a woman aged 45-65 years with Graves disease.

The sample holds many counts of this clonotype. The chain recombines TRBV7-6 with TRBJ1-4, with 7 bases fitting TRBD1. The V gene end was trimmed by 5 bases and the J gene end by 8 bases; junction bases not matched to a gene: 2. Germline CDR1 is SGHVS and CDR2 is FNYEAQ. The CDR3 covers 12 residues. This CDR3 reads CASSHRGEKLFF. The CDR3, as DNA: TGTGCCAGCAGCCACAGGGGCGAAAAACTGTTTTTT.

This clonotype occurred a few times. The V call is TRBV6-2 or TRBV6-3, the J call TRBJ2-1; the D gene is possibly TRBD1 (6 bases). The germline V gene encodes CDR1 MNHEY and CDR2 SVGEGT. The CDR3 is 14 amino acids. V gave up 6 bases and J gave up 4 bases, with 13 bases separating them. DNA for the CDR3: TGTGCCAGCAGCCTAGGGGGTCGTTACAATGAGCAGTTCTTC. This sequence encodes CASSLGGRYNEQFF.

The sample holds a few counts of this clonotype. The chain couples TRBV20-1 to TRBJ2-1; 15 bases align to TRBD2. The V segment lost 6 bases and the J segment 0 bases; nucleotides outside the gene matches: 12. This CDR3 has 19 amino acids. Per germline, CDR1 DFQATT and CDR2 SNEGSKA (reference sequence). In nucleotides, the CDR3 is TGCAGTGCCCCCCCGGGACTAGCGGGAGGAACCTTCTCCTACAATGAGCAGTTCTTC. Translation gives CSAPPGLAGGTFSYNEQFF.

This clonotype appeared a few times. This sequence joins TRBV6-5 and TRBJ2-1; the D gene is possibly TRBD1 (5 bases). V was trimmed by 2 bases and J by 7 bases, leaving 15 bases between them. The CDR3 spans 15 residues. CDR1 and CDR2 from the germline V gene are MNHEY and SVGAGI. The CDR3 loop is CASSYHTGLENEQFF. CDR3 coding DNA: TGTGCCAGCAGTTACCACACAGGTTTGGAAAATGAGCAGTTCTTC.

The chain has TRBV7-8 and TRBJ2-7; 12 nucleotides align to TRBD2. V gave up 5 bases and J gave up 9 bases; unmatched junction bases: 11. The germline V gene encodes CDR1 SGHVS and CDR2 FQNEAQ. The CDR3 has 15 amino acids. The DNA of the CDR3 is TGTGCCAGCAGCCCAACGACTAGCGGGGGTCGGGGGCAGTACTTC. This sequence encodes CASSPTTSGGRGQYF.

This clonotype showed up many times. The J gene is TRBJ2-2, the V gene TRBV2, with D hard to call. This CDR3 comprises 15 residues. Germline V CDR1 and CDR2: SNHLY, FYNNEI. Trimming cost V 4 bases and J 0 bases, with 9 bases left between them. The CDR3 loop reads CASSVWQANTGELFF. In DNA form, the CDR3 reads TGTGCCAGCAGTGTTTGGCAGGCGAACACCGGGGAGCTGTTTTTT.

The table lists this clonotype with a few counts. The V gene is TRBV29-1, the J gene TRBJ1-1; TRBD1 might be the D (6 bases). V dropped 7 bases and J dropped 3 bases, with 15 bases sitting between them. The CDR3 length is 13 residues. Germline lookup yields CDR1 SQVTM and CDR2 ANQGSEA. The CDR3 sequence is CSGRGFMDTEAFF. The CDR3 nucleotides read TGCAGCGGGAGGGGGTTCATGGACACTGAAGCTTTCTTT.

A note on this clonotype: This may be a read error, as it is one base from a much larger clone. The chain combines TRBV6-9 with TRBJ2-1; 12 bases agree with TRBD2. Germline CDR1 MNHGY, CDR2 SVAAGI. There are 20 residues in the CDR3. This chain's CDR3 is CTSSYPATSGRPSSYNEQFF. Here the CDR3 DNA reads TGTACCAGCAGTTACCCCGCGACTAGCGGGAGACCGAGCTCCTACAATGAGCAGTTCTTC.

This clonotype has only a few counts. CDR3 DNA sequence: TGCGCCAGCAGCCCGGTTTTTTCCGTTCTGGGCCCAGAGACCCAGTACTTC. As protein: CASSPVFSVLGPETQYF. The chain uses TRBV4-1 and TRBJ2-5; D unresolved. V lost 4 bases and J lost 4, with 22 bases in between. CDR3 length equals 17 residues. The germline V gene has CDR1 MGHRA and CDR2 YSYEKL.

The chain has TRBV6-2 or TRBV6-3 and TRBJ2-4, with TRBD2 matching over 7 bases. The J segment lost 0 bases and the V segment lost 4 bases, leaving 15 bases of the junction unmatched. Germline values: CDR1 MNHEY, CDR2 SVGEGT. The CDR3 covers 19 residues. The CDR3 here is CASSSPLGAGHLAKNIQYF. The CDR3 DNA sequence: TGTGCCAGCAGTTCCCCGCTTGGAGCGGGGCACTTAGCCAAAAACATTCAGTACTTC.

This clonotype was seen ten or more times. The chain carries TRBV5-5 and TRBJ2-3; 7 bases align to TRBD1. Unmatched junction bases numbered 9, after V lost 4 bases and J lost 4 bases. Germline assignment: CDR1 SGHKS and CDR2 YYEKEE (reference sequence). The CDR3 runs 15 residues. The CDR3 sequence is CASSRGTAAPDTQYF. CDR3 sequence (DNA): TGTGCCAGCAGCAGGGGGACAGCAGCCCCAGATACGCAGTATTTT.

This clonotype was seen many times. The genes are TRBV5-6 and TRBJ2-2, with D unclear. Trimming shortened V by 1 base and J by 4 bases, and 8 bases separated the two germline ends. CDR1 and CDR2 (germline): SGHDT, YYEEEE. CDR3 length: 14 residues. CDR3 in DNA: TGTGCCAGCAGCTTGAAGGGTTCCACCGGGGAGCTGTTTTTT. Protein sequence: CASSLKGSTGELFF.

In its sample, this clonotype was seen a few times. V usage is TRBV4-1 and J usage is TRBJ1-2; the D is unclear. The germline V gene encodes CDR1 MGHRA and CDR2 YSYEKL. Trimming cost V 3 bases and J 1 base, with 0 bases left between them. The CDR3 extends over 11 amino acids. In DNA, the CDR3 is TGCGCCAGCAGCCATAACTATGGCTACACCTTC. Amino acid sequence: CASSHNYGYTF.

This clonotype was seen a few times. The chain is built from TRBV27 and TRBJ2-1; 14 bases are shared with TRBD2. The V segment lost 6 bases and the J segment 0 bases; nucleotides outside the gene matches: 7. Germline V lookup: CDR1 MNHEY, CDR2 SMNVEV (reference sequence). This CDR3 region has 18 residues. CDR3 bases: TGTGCCAGCAGCCGACTAGCGGGAGGGTCGAGCTCCTACAATGAGCAGTTCTTC. Translating it yields CASSRLAGGSSSYNEQFF.

Notes on this clonotype: Since a far larger clone is one base different, this is likely a read error. The CDR3 sequence: CASSQRTSVLRDTQYF. The CDR3 DNA sequence: TGTGCCAGCAGCCAACGGACTAGCGTACTCAGAGATACGCAGTATTTT. The chain carries TRBV11-1 and TRBJ2-3, with TRBD2 matching over 9 bases. J gave up 5 bases and V 5 bases, and 11 bases lay outside the gene matches. The CDR3 is 16 amino acids. Germline CDR1 is SGHAT and CDR2 is FQDESV (reference sequence).

The V call is TRBV3-1, the J call TRBJ2-3, with a tentative D call TRBD1 (5 bases). This CDR3 comprises 14 residues. The V end was cut by 1 base, the J end by 4 bases, with 9 bases between. Germline CDR1 reads LGHDT; CDR2 reads YNNKEL (reference sequence). The CDR3 coding sequence is TGTGCCAGCAGCCAAGTGGTGGGGCCAGATACGCAGTATTTT. Translation: CASSQVVGPDTQYF.

This clonotype has at least ten counts. V and J are TRBV5-1 and TRBJ2-7, with a tentative D call TRBD2 (6 bases). V was clipped by 5 bases and J by 0 bases, with 21 bases between them. CDR3 size: 17 residues. CDR1 and CDR2 from the germline V gene are SGHRS and YFSETQ. CDR3 protein: CASSRSPSVGSSYEQYF. The DNA for the CDR3 is TGCGCCAGCAGTCGCTCCCCTAGCGTCGGAAGCTCCTACGAGCAGTACTTC.

The chain employs TRBV2 and TRBJ2-4; TRBD2 might be the D (5 bases). Trimming shortened V by 8 bases and J by 8 bases, and 19 bases separated the two germline ends. This CDR3 spans 14 amino acids. CDR1 and CDR2 from the germline V gene are SNHLY and FYNNEI. The CDR3 bases are TGTGCCAGCCGGGGTGCCCCCACGGCTGACATTCAGTACTTC. Translation: CASRGAPTADIQYF. The full variable domain, in which reference TRBV2 and TRBJ2-4 provide the parts outside the CDR3, is EPEVTQTPSHQVTQMGQEVILRCVPISNHLYFYWYRQILGQKVEFLVSFYNNEISEKSEIFDDQFSVERPDGSNFTLKIRSTKLEDSAMYFCASRGAPTADIQYFGAGTRLSVL.

This clonotype was seen ten or more times. This sequence joins TRBV11-2 and TRBJ2-1; D may be TRBD1 (5 bases). Between the trimmed V and J ends, which lost 3 bases and 5 bases, there was a span of 8 bases. Germline V CDR1 and CDR2: SGHAT, FQNNGV. This CDR3 has 13 residues. CDR3 sequence (DNA): TGTGCCAGCAGCTTCGACAGAAACAATGAGCAGTTCTTC. Its translation: CASSFDRNNEQFF.

CDR3 bases: TGTGCCAGTAGTTTCACAGGAGGAGGAGGAGAAGAGACCCAGTACTTC. It is translated as CASSFTGGGGEETQYF. V is TRBV19 and J is TRBJ2-5; D might be TRBD1 or TRBD2, each matching 5 bases. V was pared by 5 bases and J by 3 bases, with 19 bases between. The CDR3 covers 16 residues. Germline V gives CDR1 LNHDA, CDR2 SQIVND (reference sequence).

The sample holds many counts of this clonotype. This chain connects TRBV6-1 to TRBJ1-1; 7 positions match TRBD1. The CDR3 length is 15 residues. Germline V gene lookup returns CDR1 MNHNS and CDR2 SASEGT. V lost 7 bases to trimming and J lost 1 base; unmatched junction nucleotides: 9. CDR3 sequence: CASTDRGRGNTEAFF. In nucleotides, the CDR3 is TGTGCCAGCACCGATAGGGGGCGCGGGAACACTGAAGCTTTCTTT.

This clonotype appeared many times. This chain uses TRBV27 with TRBJ1-1; 7 bases fit TRBD1. The germline V gene encodes CDR1 MNHEY and CDR2 SMNVEV (reference sequence). The CDR3 has 14 residues. Germline trimming cut 7 bases from V and 1 base from J; bases unmatched to any gene: 6. CDR3 in amino acids: CASMNSGGNTEAFF. The CDR3 region has the DNA TGTGCCAGCATGAATTCAGGGGGGAACACTGAAGCTTTCTTT.

This clonotype was recorded at least ten times. The chain uses TRBV27 and TRBJ1-5; D is ambiguous. Germline V gene sequence: CDR1 MNHEY, CDR2 SMNVEV (reference sequence). Trimming removed 2 bases at V and 4 bases at J, with 6 bases between. This CDR3 has 13 residues. CDR3 sequence (DNA): TGTGCCAGCAGTTTACTGGATAATCAGCCCCAGCATTTT. This sequence encodes CASSLLDNQPQHF.

This clonotype was recorded at least ten times. This chain links TRBV27 with TRBJ2-1, with 13 bases that match TRBD2. The CDR3 covers 15 residues. Germline CDR1 MNHEY, CDR2 SMNVEV (reference sequence). The junction had 6 bases not matched to a gene; V was cut back by 8 bases and J by 5 bases. The CDR3 reads CASGAGTSGNNEQFF. CDR3 bases: TGTGCCAGCGGAGCCGGGACTAGCGGGAACAATGAGCAGTTCTTC.

This clonotype was counted at least ten times. CDR3 DNA sequence: TGTGCCAGCAGTTTAGCAACTAGCGGGAGGGCCGATGAGCAGTTCTTC. Translated: CASSLATSGRADEQFF. This chain joins TRBV12-3 or TRBV12-4 and TRBJ2-1; TRBD2 matches at 13 bases. J gave up 8 bases and V 0 bases, and 4 bases lay outside the gene matches. The CDR3 sequence is 16 residues long.

This clonotype turned up a few times. The gene calls are TRBV28 and TRBJ2-2, with D tentatively TRBD1 or TRBD2 (6 bases each). V lost 11 bases, J lost 4 bases, and 14 bases lay in between. Germline CDR1 is MDHEN and CDR2 is SYDVKM. This CDR3 comprises 13 residues. CDR3 coding DNA: TGTGCCGGAAAGAGGGGGGTCACCGGGGAGCTGTTTTTT. Protein sequence: CAGKRGVTGELFF.

Concerning this clonotype itself: A read error may explain this, as a much larger clone is one base away. V is TRBV5-5 and J is TRBJ2-5; D could derive from TRBD1 or TRBD2 (6 bases each). The CDR3 contains 17 residues. From germline, CDR1 is SGHKS and CDR2 YYEKEE (reference sequence). The CDR3 DNA is TGTACCAGCAGGAGACTCGGACAGTCCTCCGCGGGGGAGACCCAGTACTTC. It codes for CTSRRLGQSSAGETQYF.

This clonotype was recorded at least ten times. At one of its ends the junction is not consistent with the germline gene, which may arise from a read error. V gene TRBV7-9 combines with J gene TRBJ1-5, with D perhaps matching TRBD1 (5 bases). CDR1 SEHNR and CDR2 FQNEAQ come from the germline V gene (reference sequence). This CDR3 spans 19 amino acids. Here the CDR3 DNA reads TGCGCCAGCAGCCCACAACCGGGGGGGGGAACGAGGGGCAATCAGCCCCAGCATTTT. It specifies CASSPQPGGGTRGNQPQHF.